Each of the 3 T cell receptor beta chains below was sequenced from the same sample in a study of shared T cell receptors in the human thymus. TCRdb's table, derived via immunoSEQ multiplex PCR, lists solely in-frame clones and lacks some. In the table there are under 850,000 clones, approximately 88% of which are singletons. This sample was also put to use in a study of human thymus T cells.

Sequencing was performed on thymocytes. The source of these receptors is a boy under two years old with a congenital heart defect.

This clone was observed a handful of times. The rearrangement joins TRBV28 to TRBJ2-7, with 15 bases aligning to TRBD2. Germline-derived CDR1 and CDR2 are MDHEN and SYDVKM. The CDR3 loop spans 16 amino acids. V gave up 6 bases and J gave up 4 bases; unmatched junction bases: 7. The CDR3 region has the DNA TGTGCCAGCAGAACAGGGACTAGCGGGAGGAAGTACGAGCAGTACTTC. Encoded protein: CASRTGTSGRKYEQYF.

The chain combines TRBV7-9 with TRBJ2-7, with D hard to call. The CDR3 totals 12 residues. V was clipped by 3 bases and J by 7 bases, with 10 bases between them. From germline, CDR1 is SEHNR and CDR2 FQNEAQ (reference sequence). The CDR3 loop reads CASSFAVEEQYF. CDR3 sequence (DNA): TGTGCCAGCAGCTTTGCCGTTGAGGAGCAGTACTTC.

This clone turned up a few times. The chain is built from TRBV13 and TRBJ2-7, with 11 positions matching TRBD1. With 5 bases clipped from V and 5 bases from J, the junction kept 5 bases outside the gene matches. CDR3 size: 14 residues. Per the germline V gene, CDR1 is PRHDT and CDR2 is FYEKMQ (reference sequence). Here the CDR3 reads CASSGDRGINEQYF. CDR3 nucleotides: TGTGCCAGCAGCGGGGACAGGGGGATCAACGAGCAGTACTTC.